These 26 T cell receptor beta chains share one sample of origin, sequenced in a study of control samples from healthy donors and cancer patients. Sequencing was performed with immunoSEQ multiplex PCR; in TCRdb, only in-frame clones are kept and a portion is missing. Of around 180,000 clones listed, about 90% are singletons. The sample comprised blood. The receptors here all came from a woman aged 25 to 45 in good health.

The chain joins TRBV11-2 to TRBJ2-7; D is uncertain. Germline-derived CDR1 and CDR2 are SGHAT and FQNNGV. This CDR3 comprises 15 residues. Trimming removed 1 base from V and 5 bases from J, with 15 bases in between. This CDR3 is CASSLGGGPAHEQYF. The CDR3 DNA is TGTGCCAGCAGCTTAGGAGGTGGACCCGCCCACGAGCAGTACTTC.

This clone was seen more than once but under ten times. The chain couples TRBV19 to TRBJ2-4; D is possibly TRBD1 (7 bases). CDR3 length: 15 amino acids. Germline lookup yields CDR1 LNHDA and CDR2 SQIVND (reference sequence). V lost 4 bases, J lost 0 bases, and 10 bases lay in between. The CDR3 coding sequence is TGTGCCAGTAGTACCCAGGGGGGAGCCAAAAACATTCAGTACTTC. Its translation: CASSTQGGAKNIQYF.

The genes are TRBV19 and TRBJ1-2, with D perhaps matching TRBD1 (5 bases). CDR3 size: 16 residues. Trimming took 5 bases from V and 2 from J, leaving 18 bases between them. Germline V lookup: CDR1 LNHDA, CDR2 SQIVND (reference sequence). This CDR3 is CASSSPGTRGNYGYTF. CDR3 DNA: TGTGCCAGTAGTTCGCCAGGGACTCGGGGAAACTATGGCTACACCTTC.

The rearrangement joins TRBV19 to TRBJ1-1; 8 nucleotides align to TRBD1. The V gene's germline CDR1 is LNHDA and CDR2 SQIVND (reference sequence). There are 15 residues in the CDR3. The V segment lost 6 bases and the J segment 1 base; nucleotides outside the gene matches: 7. As DNA, the CDR3 is TGTGCCAGTAGGACACCGACAGGGGAGAACACTGAAGCTTTCTTT. Amino acid sequence: CASRTPTGENTEAFF.

The rearrangement joins TRBV7-8 to TRBJ2-3; unclear D gene. The CDR3 is 16 amino acids. Trimming removed 1 base at V and 2 bases at J, with 13 bases between. The germline CDR1 and CDR2 sequences are SGHVS and FQNEAQ. In nucleotides, the CDR3 is TGTGCCAGCAGCTTAGGGGTAGCCACAGTCACAGATACGCAGTATTTT. This sequence encodes CASSLGVATVTDTQYF.

CDR3: CASSWARTRGNTEAFF. The CDR3 DNA is TGTGCCAGCAGCTGGGCGCGGACAAGGGGGAACACTGAAGCTTTCTTT. This chain uses TRBV5-5 with TRBJ1-1, with D perhaps matching TRBD1 (5 bases). Deletions cut 3 bases from V and 1 base from J, with 16 bases between. Germline CDR1 is SGHKS and CDR2 is YYEKEE (reference sequence). This CDR3 has 16 residues.

The chain uses TRBV6-5 and TRBJ1-3, with 9 nucleotides matching TRBD1. CDR1 MNHEY and CDR2 SVGAGI come from the germline V gene. The trim removed 6 bases at V and 4 bases at J, leaving 4 bases unmatched. This CDR3 is built from 14 residues. CDR3 sequence (DNA): TGTGCCAGCAGCTTGGACAGGGGCGGAAACACCATATATTTT. This codes for CASSLDRGGNTIYF.

A single count supports this clone. The rearrangement uses TRBV18 and TRBJ2-1; 9 bases agree with TRBD1. Germline CDR1 reads KGHSH; CDR2 reads LQKENI. V was pared by 1 base and J by 6 bases, with 4 bases of the junction left unmatched. The CDR3 extends over 15 amino acids. The CDR3 coding sequence is TGTGCCAGCTCACCACGGACAGGGGCCGGCAATGAGCAGTTCTTC. It is translated as CASSPRTGAGNEQFF.

Regarding this clone: The junction departs from the called germline gene at one end, perhaps through a read error. The CDR3 spells CATSGDRVEKLFF. CDR3 nucleotides: TGTGCCACCAGCGGAGACAGGGTTGAAAAACTGTTTTTT. This sequence joins TRBV15 and TRBJ1-4; TRBD1 agrees at 7 bases. This CDR3 spans 13 amino acids. Germline V gene lookup returns CDR1 LNHNV and CDR2 YYDKDF (reference sequence).

The chain employs TRBV24-1 and TRBJ2-7, with 7 nucleotides matching TRBD1. Germline-derived CDR1 and CDR2 are KGHDR and SFDVKD. The CDR3 totals 13 residues. V lost 5 bases, J lost 4 bases, and 4 bases stayed unmatched. The CDR3 coding sequence is TGTGCCACCAGTGGTACACAGGGGTACGAGCAGTACTTC. Its translation: CATSGTQGYEQYF.

The gene calls are TRBV27 and TRBJ1-2; 8 nucleotides line up with TRBD1. The CDR3 extends over 19 amino acids. V was clipped by 2 bases and J by 1 base; unmatched bases: 15. Germline loops: CDR1 MNHEY, CDR2 SMNVEV (reference sequence). The CDR3 loop is CASSLRGPGQGPFNYGYTF. The CDR3 DNA reads as TGTGCCAGCAGTTTAAGGGGGCCAGGACAGGGCCCCTTTAACTATGGCTACACCTTC.

This chain joins TRBV11-2 and TRBJ1-4; D is perhaps TRBD1 (6 bases). This CDR3 has 15 amino acids. Germline CDR1 SGHAT, CDR2 FQNNGV. The ends were cut back, 5 bases at V and 8 bases at J, with 18 bases in the middle. The CDR3 DNA reads as TGTGCCAGCAGCATACCCTCAGGGGTTGGAGAAAAACTGTTTTTT. Translated, it gives CASSIPSGVGEKLFF.

This chain connects TRBV27 to TRBJ1-6; the D is unclear. This CDR3 comprises 13 residues. Germline assignment: CDR1 MNHEY and CDR2 SMNVEV (reference sequence). Trimming removed 3 bases from V and 10 bases from J, with 10 bases in between. CDR3 amino acids: CASSFQVWSPLHF. CDR3 nucleotide sequence: TGTGCCAGCAGTTTCCAGGTTTGGTCACCCCTCCACTTT.

The chain couples TRBV5-4 to TRBJ2-3, with D possibly matching TRBD1 (6 bases). V was clipped by 1 base and J by 0 bases, with 12 bases between them. The CDR3 runs to 16 residues. Germline assignment: CDR1 SGHNT and CDR2 YYREEE (reference sequence). The CDR3 reads CASSLLGHQSTDTQYF. The CDR3 bases are TGTGCCAGCAGCTTGCTGGGACACCAGAGCACAGATACGCAGTATTTT.

This chain joins TRBV10-3 and TRBJ2-1; a weak D match, TRBD2 (5 bases). The CDR3 extends over 16 amino acids. Trimming pared 1 base from V and 5 bases from J, leaving 15 bases between. The germline V gene has CDR1 ENHRY and CDR2 SYGVKD. CDR3 protein: CAISELGVRVHNEQFF. The CDR3 DNA reads as TGTGCCATCAGTGAGTTGGGAGTGCGTGTCCACAATGAGCAGTTCTTC.

This sequence joins TRBV27 and TRBJ1-2; 8 bases align to TRBD1. J gave up 3 bases and V 6 bases, and 3 bases lay outside the gene matches. Germline-derived CDR1 and CDR2 are MNHEY and SMNVEV (reference sequence). The CDR3 has 13 amino acids. The CDR3 spells CASSPGQDYGYTF. The DNA for the CDR3 is TGTGCCAGCAGCCCGGGACAGGACTATGGCTACACCTTC.

This clone was counted once. V gene TRBV12-3 or TRBV12-4 combines with J gene TRBJ1-5, with unresolved D. The CDR3 totals 13 residues. Trimming took 4 bases from V and 5 from J, leaving 9 bases between them. CDR3 coding DNA: TGTGCCAGCAGTTCCGGGTGGGATCAGCCCCAGCATTTT. This encodes CASSSGWDQPQHF.

Written as DNA, the CDR3 is TGTGCCAGCAGTTTAAGCGGGTCCTACGAGCAGTACTTC. Translating it yields CASSLSGSYEQYF. The rearrangement links TRBV6-5 to TRBJ2-7, with D tentatively TRBD2 (6 bases). CDR1 MNHEY and CDR2 SVGAGI come from the germline V gene. This CDR3 has 13 residues. Between the trimmed V and J ends, which lost 4 bases and 1 base, there was a span of 8 bases.

The V gene is TRBV12-3 or TRBV12-4, the J gene TRBJ2-1, with a tentative D call TRBD1 (6 bases). Trimming removed 6 bases at V and 6 bases at J, with 9 bases between. The CDR3 contains 12 residues. CDR3 region: CASSPGANEQFF. In nucleotides, the CDR3 is TGTGCCAGCAGCCCAGGGGCCAATGAGCAGTTCTTC.

A single count supports this clone. The rearrangement links TRBV5-4 to TRBJ1-6; no firm D call. Germline CDR1 and CDR2: SGHNT and YYREEE (reference sequence). V lost 0 bases and J lost 9, with 13 bases in between. The CDR3 runs to 15 residues. The CDR3 DNA reads TGTGCCAGCAGCTTGGATCTGGGAGTTCGTTCACCCCTCCACTTT. It codes for CASSLDLGVRSPLHF.

J is TRBJ2-3 and V is TRBV11-3; a possible D gene is TRBD1 (6 bases). The V gene lost 5 bases and the J gene lost 0 bases, with 12 bases spanning the gap. The CDR3 contains 15 residues. Per germline, CDR1 SGHNT and CDR2 YENEEA. The CDR3 sequence is CASSERGSSTDTQYF. CDR3 DNA: TGTGCCAGCAGCGAGAGGGGGTCAAGCACAGATACGCAGTATTTT. The full variable domain, with the rest looked up from reference TRBV11-3 and TRBJ2-3, is EAGVVQSPRYKIIEKKQPVAFWCNPISGHNTLYWYLQNLGQGPELLIRYENEEAVDDSQLPKDRFSAERLKGVDSTLKIQPAELGDSAVYLCASSERGSSTDTQYFGPGTRLTVL.

The table lists this clone with a count of one. J is TRBJ1-1 and V is TRBV7-9; weak D call: TRBD1 (6 bases). Germline loops: CDR1 SEHNR, CDR2 FQNEAQ (reference sequence). Trimming removed 8 bases at V and 5 bases at J, with 15 bases between. This CDR3 comprises 13 residues. The CDR3 protein is CASAQGLGTEAFF. DNA for the CDR3: TGTGCCAGCGCGCAGGGGCTGGGAACTGAAGCTTTCTTT.

The chain is built from TRBV5-1 and TRBJ2-5; D perhaps matches TRBD1 (6 bases). The CDR3 is 14 residues long. V shed 6 bases and J shed 5 bases, with 17 bases lying between them. CDR1 and CDR2 from the germline V gene are SGHRS and YFSETQ. The CDR3 DNA reads TGCGCCAGCAAACGACCGGACAGTGCGGAGACCCAGTACTTC. Translated, it gives CASKRPDSAETQYF.

The chain links TRBV28 to TRBJ1-2, with 11 bases fitting TRBD1. This CDR3 is built from 14 residues. From germline, CDR1 is MDHEN and CDR2 SYDVKM. The V gene end was trimmed by 6 bases and the J gene end by 7 bases; junction bases not matched to a gene: 7. CDR3 sequence reads: CASRRGQGAFGYTF. The CDR3, as DNA: TGTGCCAGCAGACGCGGACAGGGGGCTTTTGGCTACACCTTC.

The chain is built from TRBV12-3 or TRBV12-4 and TRBJ2-5, with D tentatively TRBD1 or TRBD2 (7 bases each). Trimming cost V 6 bases and J 7 bases, with 15 bases left between them. The CDR3 is made up of 13 amino acids. This CDR3 is CASRQLRGGTQYF. In DNA form, the CDR3 reads TGTGCCAGCAGGCAACTCAGGGGGGGGACCCAGTACTTC.

The chain uses TRBV10-3 and TRBJ1-4; TRBD1 might be the D (6 bases). The germline CDR1 and CDR2 sequences are ENHRY and SYGVKD. The CDR3 totals 15 residues. Trimming removed 2 bases at V and 5 bases at J, with 12 bases between. DNA of the CDR3: TGTGCCATCAGTGAGACCCTAACAGGGAATGAAAAACTGTTTTTT. It translates to CAISETLTGNEKLFF.